These 3 T cell receptor beta chains share one sample of origin, sequenced in a study of T cell responses to AZD1222 COVID-19 vaccine (dated by TCRdb to the early 2020s). Library method: the immunoSEQ multiplex PCR assay. The table was pulled from immuneACCESS by TCRdb, which kept in-frame rearrangements only. Such tables lose some clones; where checked, under half of the loss comes from unresolved V genes, and the rest has no known cause. The sample profile shows around 80,000 clones; 70% to 90% of them were found once. The top ten constitute more than 9% of the sample. Reading the label with the study, this specimen's time point is: about 28 days (+/-7) after the second vaccine dose. The sample was peripheral blood, taken 28 days after the second AZD1222 dose. These receptors all stem from an adult who received the AZD1222 COVID-19 vaccine.

The J gene is TRBJ2-5, the V gene TRBV3-1 (or the pseudogene TRBV3-2); 8 bases agree with TRBD2. After removal of 3 bases from V and 5 bases from J, the junction contained 8 bases not matched to a gene. This CDR3 contains 15 residues. In germline, CDR1 is LGHDT, CDR2 YNNKEL (reference sequence). The CDR3 here is CASSHPGGAGETQYF. The CDR3 DNA sequence: TGTGCCAGCAGCCATCCCGGGGGGGCTGGGGAGACCCAGTACTTC.

The rearrangement uses TRBV24-1 and TRBJ2-2; weak D call: TRBD1 (6 bases). This CDR3 has 16 residues. The germline V and J ends were trimmed by 2 bases and 2 bases, with 11 bases remaining between them. CDR1 and CDR2 from the germline V gene are KGHDR and SFDVKD. The CDR3 bases are TGTGCCACCAGTGATTCCCCGGGACAAAACACCGGGGAGCTGTTTTTT. It specifies CATSDSPGQNTGELFF.

V and J are TRBV30 and TRBJ1-6; the D is unclear. Germline V CDR1 and CDR2: GTSNPN, SVGIG (reference sequence). The CDR3 has 13 residues. Trimming took off 4 bases at V and 7 bases at J, with 11 bases between the two ends. CDR3 in DNA: TGTGCCTGGACTGGGAACCTGAATTCACCCCTCCACTTT. Translating it yields CAWTGNLNSPLHF.